Sequencing of this T cell receptor (beta chain) was carried out in a study of early T cells in non-severe SARS-CoV-2 infection. The V and J ends lost 0 bases and 1 base respectively, with 12 bases between them. CDR1 and CDR2 (germline): KGHSH, LQKENI. The length of the CDR3 is 16 residues. MiXCR, run by TCRdb on the 5' RACE reads, gives a single entry per CDR3 protein. The data show fewer than 85,000 distinct CDR3 sequences, about 17% seen once. This clonotype was seen many times. V and J are TRBV18 and TRBJ1-1; no firm D call. Material for sequencing was whole blood. The origin of this receptor is an adult who was a healthcare worker with PCR-confirmed SARS-CoV-2 infection or an uninfected control (not recorded which). The CDR3 spells CASSPPSARENTEAFF. In DNA form, the CDR3 reads TGTGCCAGCTCACCACCGTCGGCGAGGGAGAACACTGAAGCTTTCTTT.